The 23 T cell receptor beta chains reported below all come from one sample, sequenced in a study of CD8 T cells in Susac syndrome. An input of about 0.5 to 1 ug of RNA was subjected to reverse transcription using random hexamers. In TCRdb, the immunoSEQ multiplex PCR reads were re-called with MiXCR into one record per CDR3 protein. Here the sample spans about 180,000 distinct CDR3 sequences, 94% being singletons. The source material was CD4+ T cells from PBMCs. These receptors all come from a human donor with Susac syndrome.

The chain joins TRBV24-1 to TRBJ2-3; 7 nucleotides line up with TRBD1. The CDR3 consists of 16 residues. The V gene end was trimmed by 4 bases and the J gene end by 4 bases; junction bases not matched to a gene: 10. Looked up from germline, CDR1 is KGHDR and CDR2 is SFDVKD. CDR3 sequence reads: CATSDLDRFFPDTQYF. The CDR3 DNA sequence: TGTGCCACCAGTGACCTGGACAGGTTTTTCCCAGATACGCAGTATTTT.

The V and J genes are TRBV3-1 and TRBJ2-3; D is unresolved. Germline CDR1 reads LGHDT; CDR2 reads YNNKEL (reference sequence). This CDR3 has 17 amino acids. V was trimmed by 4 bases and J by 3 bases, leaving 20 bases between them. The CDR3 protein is CASSPLSPATATDTQYF. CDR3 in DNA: TGTGCCAGCAGCCCCCTTAGTCCAGCGACGGCTACAGATACGCAGTATTTT.

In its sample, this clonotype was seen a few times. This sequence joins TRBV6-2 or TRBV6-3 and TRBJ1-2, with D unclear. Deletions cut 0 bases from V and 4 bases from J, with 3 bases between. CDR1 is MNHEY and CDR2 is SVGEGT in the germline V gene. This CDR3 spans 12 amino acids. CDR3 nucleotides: TGTGCCAGCAGTTACTCGGGCTATGGCTACACCTTC. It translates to CASSYSGYGYTF.

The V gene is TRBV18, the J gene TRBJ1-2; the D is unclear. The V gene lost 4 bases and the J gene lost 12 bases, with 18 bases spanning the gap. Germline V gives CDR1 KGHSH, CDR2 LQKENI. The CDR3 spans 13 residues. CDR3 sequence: CASSLGNKGEDTF. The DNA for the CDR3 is TGTGCCAGCTCACTAGGCAACAAGGGAGAGGACACCTTC.

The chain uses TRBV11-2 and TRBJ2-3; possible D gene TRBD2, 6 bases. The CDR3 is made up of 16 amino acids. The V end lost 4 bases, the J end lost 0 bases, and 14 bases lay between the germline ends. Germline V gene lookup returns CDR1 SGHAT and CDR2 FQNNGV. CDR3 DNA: TGTGCCAGCAGCTCGATACGGCGGGGCAGCACAGATACGCAGTATTTT. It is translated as CASSSIRRGSTDTQYF.

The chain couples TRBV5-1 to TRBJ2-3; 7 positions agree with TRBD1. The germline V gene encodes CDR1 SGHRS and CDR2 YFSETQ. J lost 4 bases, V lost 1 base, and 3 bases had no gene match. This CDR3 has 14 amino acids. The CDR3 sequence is CASSLTGDPDTQYF. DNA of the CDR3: TGCGCCAGCAGCTTGACAGGGGACCCAGATACGCAGTATTTT. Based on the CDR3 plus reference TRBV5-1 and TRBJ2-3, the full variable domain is KAGVTQTPRYLIKTRGQQVTLSCSPISGHRSVSWYQQTPGQGLQFLFEYFSETQRNKGNFPGRFSGRQFSNSRSEMNVSTLELGDSALYLCASSLTGDPDTQYFGPGTRLTVL.

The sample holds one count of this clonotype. CDR3 protein: CSARGASGNSYNEQFF. The CDR3 DNA is TGCAGTGCTAGAGGCGCTAGCGGCAACTCCTACAATGAGCAGTTCTTC. J is TRBJ2-1 and V is TRBV20-1; 7 nucleotides agree with TRBD2. The CDR3 contains 16 residues. Losses at the gene ends were 1 base for V and 0 bases for J; bases not matched to a gene: 6. Germline CDR1 DFQATT, CDR2 SNEGSKA (reference sequence).

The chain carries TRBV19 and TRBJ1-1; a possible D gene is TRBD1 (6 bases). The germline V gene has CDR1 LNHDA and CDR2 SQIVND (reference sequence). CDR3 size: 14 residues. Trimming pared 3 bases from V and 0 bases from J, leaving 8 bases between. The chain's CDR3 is CASSITGMNTEAFF. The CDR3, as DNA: TGTGCCAGTAGTATCACAGGGATGAACACTGAAGCTTTCTTT.

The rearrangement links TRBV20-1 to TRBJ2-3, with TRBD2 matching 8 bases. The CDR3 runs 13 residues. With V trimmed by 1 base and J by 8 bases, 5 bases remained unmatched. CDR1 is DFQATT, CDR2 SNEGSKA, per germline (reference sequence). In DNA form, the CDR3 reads TGCAGTGCTAGAGGGCGGGGGGTCGCTACGCAGTATTTT. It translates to CSARGRGVATQYF.

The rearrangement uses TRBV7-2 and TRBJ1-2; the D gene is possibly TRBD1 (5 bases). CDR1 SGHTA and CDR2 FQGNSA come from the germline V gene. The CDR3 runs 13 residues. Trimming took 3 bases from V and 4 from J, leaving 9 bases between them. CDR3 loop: CASSLPGIYGYTF. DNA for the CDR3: TGTGCCAGCAGCTTGCCAGGGATCTATGGCTACACCTTC.

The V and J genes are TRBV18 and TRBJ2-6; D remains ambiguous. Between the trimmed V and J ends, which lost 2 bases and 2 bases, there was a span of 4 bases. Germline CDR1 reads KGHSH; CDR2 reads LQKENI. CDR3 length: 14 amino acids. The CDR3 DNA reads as TGTGCCAGCTCACCATCCGCTGGGGCCAACGTCCTGACTTTC. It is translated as CASSPSAGANVLTF.

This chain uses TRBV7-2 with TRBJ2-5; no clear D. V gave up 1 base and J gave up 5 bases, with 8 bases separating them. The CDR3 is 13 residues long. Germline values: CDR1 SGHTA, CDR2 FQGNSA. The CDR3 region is CASSLDWSETQYF. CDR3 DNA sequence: TGTGCCAGCAGCTTAGATTGGAGTGAGACCCAGTACTTC.

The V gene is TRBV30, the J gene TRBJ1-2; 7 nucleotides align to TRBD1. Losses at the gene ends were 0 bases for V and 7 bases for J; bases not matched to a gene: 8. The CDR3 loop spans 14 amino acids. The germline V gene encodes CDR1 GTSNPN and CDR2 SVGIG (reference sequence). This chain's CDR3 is CAWSVQGSDRGYTF. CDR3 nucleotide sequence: TGTGCCTGGAGTGTACAGGGGTCAGATCGTGGCTACACCTTC.

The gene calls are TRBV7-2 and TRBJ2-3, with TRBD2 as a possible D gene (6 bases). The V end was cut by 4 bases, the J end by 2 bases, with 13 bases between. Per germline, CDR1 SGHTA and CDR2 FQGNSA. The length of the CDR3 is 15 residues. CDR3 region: CASSSPGLTTDTQYF. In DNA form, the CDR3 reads TGTGCCAGCAGCTCCCCGGGACTTACCACAGATACGCAGTATTTT.

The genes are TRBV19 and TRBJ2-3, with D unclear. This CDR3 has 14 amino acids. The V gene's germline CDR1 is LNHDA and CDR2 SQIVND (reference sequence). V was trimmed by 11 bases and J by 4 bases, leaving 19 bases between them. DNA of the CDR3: TGTGCCCCAGGCCGTCGACCCACCCCAGATACGCAGTATTTT. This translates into CAPGRRPTPDTQYF.

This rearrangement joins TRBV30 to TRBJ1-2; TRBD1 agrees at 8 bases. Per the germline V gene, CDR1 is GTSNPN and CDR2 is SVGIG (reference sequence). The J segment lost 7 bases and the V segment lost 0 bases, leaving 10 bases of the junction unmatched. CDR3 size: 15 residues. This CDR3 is CAWSVSSRDRRGYTF. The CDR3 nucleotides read TGTGCCTGGAGTGTAAGTTCGAGGGACAGGCGTGGCTACACCTTC.

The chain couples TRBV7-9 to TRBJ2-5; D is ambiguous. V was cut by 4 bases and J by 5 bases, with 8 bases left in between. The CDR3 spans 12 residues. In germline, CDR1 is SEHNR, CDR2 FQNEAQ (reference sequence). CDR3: CASSSVRETQYF. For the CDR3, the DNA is TGTGCCAGCAGCTCCGTCCGGGAGACCCAGTACTTC.

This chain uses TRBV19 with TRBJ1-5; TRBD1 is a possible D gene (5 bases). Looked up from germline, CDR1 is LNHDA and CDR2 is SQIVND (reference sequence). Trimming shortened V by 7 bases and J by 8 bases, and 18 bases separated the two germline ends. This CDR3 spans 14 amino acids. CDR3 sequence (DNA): TGTGCCAGTACAATGGCGGGCCCAGGGAAGCCCCAGCATTTT. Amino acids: CASTMAGPGKPQHF.

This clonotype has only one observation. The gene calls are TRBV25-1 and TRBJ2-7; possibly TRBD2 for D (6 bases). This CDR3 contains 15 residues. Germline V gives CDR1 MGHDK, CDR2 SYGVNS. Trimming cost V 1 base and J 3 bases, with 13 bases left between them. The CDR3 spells CASSELEGGGYEQYF. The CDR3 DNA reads TGTGCCAGCAGTGAATTGGAGGGTGGGGGCTACGAGCAGTACTTC.

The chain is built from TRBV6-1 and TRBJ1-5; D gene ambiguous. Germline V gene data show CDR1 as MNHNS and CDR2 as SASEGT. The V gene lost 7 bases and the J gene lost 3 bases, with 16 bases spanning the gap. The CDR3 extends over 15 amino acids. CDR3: CASKKGLAYNQPQHF. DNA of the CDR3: TGTGCCAGCAAGAAGGGCTTGGCTTACAATCAGCCCCAGCATTTT.

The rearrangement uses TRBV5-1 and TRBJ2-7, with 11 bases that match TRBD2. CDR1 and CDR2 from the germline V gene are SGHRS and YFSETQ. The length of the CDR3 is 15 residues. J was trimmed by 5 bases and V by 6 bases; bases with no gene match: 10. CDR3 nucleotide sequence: TGCGCCAGCAAGTATCTAGCGGGGGGCCCCAACGAGCAGTACTTC. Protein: CASKYLAGGPNEQYF. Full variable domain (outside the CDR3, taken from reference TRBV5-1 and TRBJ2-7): KAGVTQTPRYLIKTRGQQVTLSCSPISGHRSVSWYQQTPGQGLQFLFEYFSETQRNKGNFPGRFSGRQFSNSRSEMNVSTLELGDSALYLCASKYLAGGPNEQYFGPGTRLTVT.

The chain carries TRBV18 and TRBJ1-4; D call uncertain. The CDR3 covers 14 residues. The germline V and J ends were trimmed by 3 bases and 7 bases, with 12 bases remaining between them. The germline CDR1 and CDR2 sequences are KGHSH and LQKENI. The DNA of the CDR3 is TGTGCCAGCTCACCGTCACAGCGTGGTGAAAAACTGTTTTTT. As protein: CASSPSQRGEKLFF. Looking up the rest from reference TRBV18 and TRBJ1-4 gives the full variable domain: NAGVMQNPRHLVRRRGQEARLRCSPMKGHSHVYWYRQLPEEGLKFMVYLQKENIIDESGMPKERFSAEFPKEGPSILRIQQVVRGDSAAYFCASSPSQRGEKLFFGSGTQLSVL.

The CDR3 DNA reads as TGCGCCAGCAGCCAAGATCCGTACGGAGGAGGAAACACCATATATTTT. It yields the protein CASSQDPYGGGNTIYF. The chain uses TRBV4-3 and TRBJ1-3, with D unresolved. This CDR3 comprises 16 residues. Trimming stripped 0 bases from V and 4 bases from J, with 13 bases between. Germline V lookup: CDR1 LGHNA, CDR2 YSLEER.